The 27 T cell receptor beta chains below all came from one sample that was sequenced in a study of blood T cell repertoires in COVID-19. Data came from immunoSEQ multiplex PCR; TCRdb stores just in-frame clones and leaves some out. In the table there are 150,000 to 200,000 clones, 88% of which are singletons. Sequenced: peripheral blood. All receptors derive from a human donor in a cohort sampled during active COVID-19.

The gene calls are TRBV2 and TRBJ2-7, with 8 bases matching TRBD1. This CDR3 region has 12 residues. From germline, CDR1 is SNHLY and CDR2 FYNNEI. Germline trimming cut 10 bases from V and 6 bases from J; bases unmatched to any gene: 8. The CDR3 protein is CANGQGGGEQYF. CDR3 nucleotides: TGTGCCAATGGACAGGGTGGGGGCGAGCAGTACTTC.

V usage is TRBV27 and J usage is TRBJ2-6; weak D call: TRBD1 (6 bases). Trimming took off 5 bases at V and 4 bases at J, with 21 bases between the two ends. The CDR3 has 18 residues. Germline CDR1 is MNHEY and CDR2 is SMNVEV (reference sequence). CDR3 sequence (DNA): TGTGCCAGCAGTATCTCGACAGGACGCAGCAGCGGGGCCAACGTCCTGACTTTC. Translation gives CASSISTGRSSGANVLTF.

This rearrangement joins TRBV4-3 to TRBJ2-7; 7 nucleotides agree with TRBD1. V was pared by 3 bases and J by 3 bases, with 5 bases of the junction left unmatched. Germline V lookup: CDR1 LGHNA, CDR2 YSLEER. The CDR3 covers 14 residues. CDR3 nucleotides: TGCGCCAGCAGCCACGACAGGGAATACTACGAGCAGTACTTC. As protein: CASSHDREYYEQYF.

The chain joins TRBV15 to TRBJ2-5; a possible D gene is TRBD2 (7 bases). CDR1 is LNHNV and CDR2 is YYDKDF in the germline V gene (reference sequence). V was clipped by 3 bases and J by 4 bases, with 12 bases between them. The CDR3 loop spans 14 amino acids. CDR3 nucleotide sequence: TGTGCCACCAGCAGGGGAGGGGGGTTAGAGACCCAGTACTTC. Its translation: CATSRGGGLETQYF.

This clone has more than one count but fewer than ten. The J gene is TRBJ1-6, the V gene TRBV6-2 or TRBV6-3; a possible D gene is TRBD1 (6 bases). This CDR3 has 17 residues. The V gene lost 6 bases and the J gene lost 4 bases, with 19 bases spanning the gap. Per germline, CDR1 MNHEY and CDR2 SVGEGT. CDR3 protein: CASSPRIGTPYNSPLHF. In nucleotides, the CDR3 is TGTGCCAGCAGCCCCAGGATTGGGACACCTTATAATTCACCCCTCCACTTT.

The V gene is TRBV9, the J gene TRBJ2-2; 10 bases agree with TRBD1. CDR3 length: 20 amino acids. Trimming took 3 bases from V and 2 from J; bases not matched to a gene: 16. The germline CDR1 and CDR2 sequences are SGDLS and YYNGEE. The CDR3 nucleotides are TGTGCCAGCAGCGGGACCGGGACAGGGGACCCTCGATTAAACACCGGGGAGCTGTTTTTT. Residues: CASSGTGTGDPRLNTGELFF.

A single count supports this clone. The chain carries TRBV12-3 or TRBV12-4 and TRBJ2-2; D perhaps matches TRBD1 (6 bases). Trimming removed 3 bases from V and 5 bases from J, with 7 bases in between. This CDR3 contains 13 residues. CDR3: CASSLGATGELFF. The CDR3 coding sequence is TGTGCCAGCAGTTTGGGGGCGACCGGGGAGCTGTTTTTT.

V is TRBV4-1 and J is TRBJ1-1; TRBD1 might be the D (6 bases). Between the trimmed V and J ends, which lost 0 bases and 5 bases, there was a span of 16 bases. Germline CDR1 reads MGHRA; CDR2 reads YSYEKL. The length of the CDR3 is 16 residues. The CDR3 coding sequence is TGCGCCAGCAGCCAAGATAGCGGGGGCCTGGGTACTGAAGCTTTCTTT. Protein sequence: CASSQDSGGLGTEAFF.

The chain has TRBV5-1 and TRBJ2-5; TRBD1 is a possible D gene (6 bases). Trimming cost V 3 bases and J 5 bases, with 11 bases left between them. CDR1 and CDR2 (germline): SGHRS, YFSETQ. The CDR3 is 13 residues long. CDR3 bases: TGCGCCAGCAGCTCAGGGGTCGGGGAGACCCAGTACTTC. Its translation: CASSSGVGETQYF.

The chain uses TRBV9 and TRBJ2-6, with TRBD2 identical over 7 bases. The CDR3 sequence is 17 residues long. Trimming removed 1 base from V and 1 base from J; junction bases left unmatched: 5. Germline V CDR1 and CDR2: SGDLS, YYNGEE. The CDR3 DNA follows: TGTGCCAGCAGCGTACGGCCCGGGAGGTCTGGGGCCAACGTCCTGACTTTC. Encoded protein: CASSVRPGRSGANVLTF.

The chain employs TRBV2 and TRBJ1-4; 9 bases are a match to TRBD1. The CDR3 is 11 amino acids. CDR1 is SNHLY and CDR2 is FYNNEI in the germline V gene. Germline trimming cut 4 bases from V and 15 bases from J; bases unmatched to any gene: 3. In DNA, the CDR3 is TGTGCCAGCAGTGGGGACAGGGCCGTGTTTTTT. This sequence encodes CASSGDRAVFF.

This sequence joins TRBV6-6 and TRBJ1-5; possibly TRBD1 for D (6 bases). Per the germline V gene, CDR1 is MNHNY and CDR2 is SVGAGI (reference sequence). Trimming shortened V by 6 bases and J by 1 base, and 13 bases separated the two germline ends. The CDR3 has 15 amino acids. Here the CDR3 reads CASRTEQGSNQPQHF. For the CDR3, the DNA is TGTGCCAGCAGGACGGAACAGGGCAGCAATCAGCCCCAGCATTTT.

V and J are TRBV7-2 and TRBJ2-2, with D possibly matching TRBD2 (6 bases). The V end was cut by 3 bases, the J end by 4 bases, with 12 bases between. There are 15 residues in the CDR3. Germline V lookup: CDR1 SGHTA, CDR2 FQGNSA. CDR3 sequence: CASSFSPTSTGELFF. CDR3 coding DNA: TGTGCCAGCAGCTTCTCTCCGACTAGCACCGGGGAGCTGTTTTTT.

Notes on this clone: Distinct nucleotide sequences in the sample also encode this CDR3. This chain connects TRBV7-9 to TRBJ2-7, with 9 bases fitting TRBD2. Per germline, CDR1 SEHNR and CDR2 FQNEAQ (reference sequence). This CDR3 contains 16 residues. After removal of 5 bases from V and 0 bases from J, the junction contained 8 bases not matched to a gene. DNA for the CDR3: TGTGCCAGCAGCCTCGGCCTAGCGGGGAGCTCCTACGAGCAGTACTTC. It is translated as CASSLGLAGSSYEQYF.

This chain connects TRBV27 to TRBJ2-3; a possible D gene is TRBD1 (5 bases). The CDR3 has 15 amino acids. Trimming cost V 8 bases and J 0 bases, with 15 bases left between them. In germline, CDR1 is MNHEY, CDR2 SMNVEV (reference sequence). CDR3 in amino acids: CASFPRVPSTDTQYF. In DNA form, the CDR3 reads TGTGCCAGCTTTCCCAGGGTTCCTAGCACAGATACGCAGTATTTT.

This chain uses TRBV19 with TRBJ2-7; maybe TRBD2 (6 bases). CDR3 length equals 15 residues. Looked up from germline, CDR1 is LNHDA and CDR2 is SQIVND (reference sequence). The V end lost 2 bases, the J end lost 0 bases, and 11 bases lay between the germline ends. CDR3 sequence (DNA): TGTGCCAGTAGTATAAGTGGCGGGAACTCCTACGAGCAGTACTTC. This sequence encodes CASSISGGNSYEQYF.

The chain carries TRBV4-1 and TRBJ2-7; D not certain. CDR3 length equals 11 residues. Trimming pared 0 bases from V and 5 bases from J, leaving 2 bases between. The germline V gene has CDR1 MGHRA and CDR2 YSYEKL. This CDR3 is CASSQDDEQYF. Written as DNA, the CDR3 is TGCGCCAGCAGCCAAGACGACGAGCAGTACTTC.

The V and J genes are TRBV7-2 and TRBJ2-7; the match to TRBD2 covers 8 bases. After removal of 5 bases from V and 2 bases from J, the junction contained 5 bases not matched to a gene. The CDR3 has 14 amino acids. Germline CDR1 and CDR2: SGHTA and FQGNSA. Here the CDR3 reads CASSPGGETYEQYF. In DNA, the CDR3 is TGTGCCAGCAGCCCCGGGGGGGAAACCTACGAGCAGTACTTC.

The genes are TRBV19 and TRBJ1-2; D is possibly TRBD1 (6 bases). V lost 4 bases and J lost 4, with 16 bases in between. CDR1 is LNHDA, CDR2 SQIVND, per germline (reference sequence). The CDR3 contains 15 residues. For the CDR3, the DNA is TGTGCCAGTAGTACGATGGCGACAGGAATCTATGGCTACACCTTC. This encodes CASSTMATGIYGYTF.

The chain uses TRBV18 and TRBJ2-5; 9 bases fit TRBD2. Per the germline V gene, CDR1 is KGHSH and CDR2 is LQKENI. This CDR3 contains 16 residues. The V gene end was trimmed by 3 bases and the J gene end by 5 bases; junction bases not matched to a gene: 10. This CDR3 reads CASSPSSGARWETQYF. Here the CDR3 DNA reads TGTGCCAGCTCACCTTCTAGCGGGGCCCGGTGGGAGACCCAGTACTTC.

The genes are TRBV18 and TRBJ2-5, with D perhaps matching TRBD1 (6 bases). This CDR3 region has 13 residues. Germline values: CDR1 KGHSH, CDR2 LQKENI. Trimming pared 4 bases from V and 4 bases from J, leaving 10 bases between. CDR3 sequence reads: CASSQGTTETQYF. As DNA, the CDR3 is TGTGCCAGCTCACAAGGGACAACAGAGACCCAGTACTTC.

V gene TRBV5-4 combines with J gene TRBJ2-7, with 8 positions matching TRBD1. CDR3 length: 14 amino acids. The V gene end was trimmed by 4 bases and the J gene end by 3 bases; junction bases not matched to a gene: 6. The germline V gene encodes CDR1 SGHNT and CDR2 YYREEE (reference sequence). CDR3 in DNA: TGTGCCAGCAGCCCCCGGGACAGGCTCTACGAGCAGTACTTC. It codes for CASSPRDRLYEQYF.

In DNA form, the CDR3 reads TGTGCCAGCAGTTTTAACGGGAATTCACCCCTCCACTTT. Protein: CASSFNGNSPLHF. V usage is TRBV12-3 or TRBV12-4 and J usage is TRBJ1-6; D gene unclear. Deletions cut 3 bases from V and 7 bases from J, with 7 bases between. The CDR3 totals 13 residues.

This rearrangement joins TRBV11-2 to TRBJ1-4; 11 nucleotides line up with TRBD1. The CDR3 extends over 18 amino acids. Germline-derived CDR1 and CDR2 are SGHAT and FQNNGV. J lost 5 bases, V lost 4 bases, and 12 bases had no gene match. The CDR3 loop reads CASSSSGDRGWKNEKLFF. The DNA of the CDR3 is TGTGCCAGCAGCTCATCCGGGGACAGGGGGTGGAAGAATGAAAAACTGTTTTTT.

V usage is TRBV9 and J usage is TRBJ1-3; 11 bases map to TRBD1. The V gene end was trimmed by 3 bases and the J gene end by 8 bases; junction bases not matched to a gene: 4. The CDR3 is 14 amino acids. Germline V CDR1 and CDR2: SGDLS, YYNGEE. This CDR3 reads CASSEGTGGHTIYF. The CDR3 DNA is TGTGCCAGCAGCGAAGGGACAGGGGGTCACACCATATATTTT.

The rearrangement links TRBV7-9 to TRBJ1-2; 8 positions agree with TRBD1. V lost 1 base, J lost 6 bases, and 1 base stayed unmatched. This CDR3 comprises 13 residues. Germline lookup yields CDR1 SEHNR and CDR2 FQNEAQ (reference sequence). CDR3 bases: TGTGCCAGCAGCTTAGGACAGGGGAATGGCTACACCTTC. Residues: CASSLGQGNGYTF.

In DNA, the CDR3 is TGTGCCAGCAGCCTGAGGTCTACCGGGGAGCTGTTTTTT. This translates into CASSLRSTGELFF. The chain carries TRBV3-1 (or the pseudogene TRBV3-2) and TRBJ2-2; D gene ambiguous. Germline CDR1 reads LGHDT; CDR2 reads YNNKEL (reference sequence). Trimming took 4 bases from V and 5 from J, leaving 8 bases between them. The CDR3 is made up of 13 amino acids.